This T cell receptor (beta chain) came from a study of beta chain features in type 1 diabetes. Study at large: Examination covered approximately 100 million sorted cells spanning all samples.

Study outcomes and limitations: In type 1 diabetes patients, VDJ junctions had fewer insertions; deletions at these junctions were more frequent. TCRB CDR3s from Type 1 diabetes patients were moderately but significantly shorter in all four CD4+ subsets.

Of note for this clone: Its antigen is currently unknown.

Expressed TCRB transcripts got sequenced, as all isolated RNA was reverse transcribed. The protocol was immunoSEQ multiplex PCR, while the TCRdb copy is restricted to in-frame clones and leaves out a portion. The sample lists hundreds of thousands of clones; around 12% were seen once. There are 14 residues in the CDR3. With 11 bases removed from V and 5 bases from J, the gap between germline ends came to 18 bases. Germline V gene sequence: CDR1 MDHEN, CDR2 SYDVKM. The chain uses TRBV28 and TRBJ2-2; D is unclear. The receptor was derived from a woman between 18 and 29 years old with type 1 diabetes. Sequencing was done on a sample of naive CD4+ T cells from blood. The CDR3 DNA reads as TGTGCCTCCTCCCTGGCGGTGAGAACCGGGGAGCTGTTTTTT. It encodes CASSLAVRTGELFF.